This T cell receptor beta chain was sequenced for a study of glioma-infiltrating T cells. This clonotype was seen at least ten times. Its antigen is not known. The CDR3 loop spans 14 amino acids. Germline CDR1 is MNHEY and CDR2 is SVGEGT. Trimming pared 6 bases from V and 0 bases from J, leaving 10 bases between. Amplification of TCR alpha and beta CDR3 regions from RNA used iRepertoire nested multiplex PCR. TCRdb recomputed calls from the multiplex PCR reads with MiXCR, one row per CDR3 protein. The data hold more than 300,000 distinct CDR3 sequences, with roughly two fifths observed a single time. Study-wide points: Patients with low tissue-blood divergence carried a signature set of shared blood CDR3 motifs. CDR3 overlap between tissue and blood was very small.

This chain joins TRBV6-2 or TRBV6-3 and TRBJ2-3, with TRBD2 as a possible D gene (5 bases). The clonotype was recovered from a human donor with low-grade glioma or glioblastoma, undergoing nonglioma brain surgery, or in good health (not recorded which). Sequenced input: glioma tissue, nonneoplastic brain tissue, or PBMCs (not recorded which). DNA of the CDR3: TGTGCCAGCAGAGAGCGGAGAAGCACAGATACGCAGTATTTT. Its translation: CASRERRSTDTQYF.